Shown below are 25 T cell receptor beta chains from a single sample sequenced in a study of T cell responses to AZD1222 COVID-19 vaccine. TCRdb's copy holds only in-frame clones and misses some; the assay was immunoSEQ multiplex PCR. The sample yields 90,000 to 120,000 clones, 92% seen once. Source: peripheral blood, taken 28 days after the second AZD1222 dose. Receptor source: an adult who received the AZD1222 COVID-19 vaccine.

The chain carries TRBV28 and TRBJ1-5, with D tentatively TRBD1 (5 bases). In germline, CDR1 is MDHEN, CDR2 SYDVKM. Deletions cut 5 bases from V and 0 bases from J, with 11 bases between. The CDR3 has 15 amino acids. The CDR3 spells CASSRQSYSNQPQHF. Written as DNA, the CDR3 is TGTGCCAGCAGTCGACAGTCCTATAGCAATCAGCCCCAGCATTTT.

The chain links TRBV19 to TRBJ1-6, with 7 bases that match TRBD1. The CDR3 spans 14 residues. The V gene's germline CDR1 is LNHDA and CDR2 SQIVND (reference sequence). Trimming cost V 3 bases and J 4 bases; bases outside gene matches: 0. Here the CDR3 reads CASSIRGYNSPLHF. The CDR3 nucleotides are TGTGCCAGTAGTATCAGGGGGTATAATTCACCCCTCCACTTT.

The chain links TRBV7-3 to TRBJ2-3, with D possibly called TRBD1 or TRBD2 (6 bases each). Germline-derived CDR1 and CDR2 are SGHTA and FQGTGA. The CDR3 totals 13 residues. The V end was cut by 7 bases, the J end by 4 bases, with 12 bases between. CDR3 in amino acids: CASTEGGSDTQYF. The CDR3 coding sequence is TGTGCCAGCACGGAGGGGGGCTCAGATACGCAGTATTTT.

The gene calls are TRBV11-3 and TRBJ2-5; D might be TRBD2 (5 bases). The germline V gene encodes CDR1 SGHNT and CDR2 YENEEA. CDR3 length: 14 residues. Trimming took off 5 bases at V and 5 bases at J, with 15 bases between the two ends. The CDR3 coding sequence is TGTGCCAGCAGCGAACCGGGGAGAGGGGAGACCCAGTACTTC. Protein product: CASSEPGRGETQYF.

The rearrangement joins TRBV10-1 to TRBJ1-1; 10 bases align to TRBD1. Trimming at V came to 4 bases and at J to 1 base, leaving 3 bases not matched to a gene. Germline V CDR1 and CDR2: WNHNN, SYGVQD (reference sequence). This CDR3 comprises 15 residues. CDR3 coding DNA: TGCGCCAGCAGTGGGGACAGGGGACAGAACACTGAAGCTTTCTTT. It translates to CASSGDRGQNTEAFF.

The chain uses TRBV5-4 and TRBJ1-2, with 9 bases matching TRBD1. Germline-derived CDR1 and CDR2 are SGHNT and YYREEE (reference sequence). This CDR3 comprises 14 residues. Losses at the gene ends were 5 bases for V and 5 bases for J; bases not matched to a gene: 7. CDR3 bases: TGTGCCAGCAGTACCGGACAGGGGCGTTATGGCTACACCTTC. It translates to CASSTGQGRYGYTF.

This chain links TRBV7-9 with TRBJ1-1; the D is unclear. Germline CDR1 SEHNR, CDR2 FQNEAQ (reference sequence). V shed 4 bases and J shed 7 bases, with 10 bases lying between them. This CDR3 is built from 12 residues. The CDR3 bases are TGTGCCAGCAGCTCCAATCGCATTGAAGCTTTCTTT. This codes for CASSSNRIEAFF.

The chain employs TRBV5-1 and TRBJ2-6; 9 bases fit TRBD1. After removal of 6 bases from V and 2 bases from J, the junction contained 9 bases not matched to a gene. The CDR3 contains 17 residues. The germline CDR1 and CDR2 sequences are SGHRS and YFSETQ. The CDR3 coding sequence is TGCGCCAGCAACCCATGGACAGGGGCGGCTGGGGCCAACGTCCTGACTTTC. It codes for CASNPWTGAAGANVLTF.

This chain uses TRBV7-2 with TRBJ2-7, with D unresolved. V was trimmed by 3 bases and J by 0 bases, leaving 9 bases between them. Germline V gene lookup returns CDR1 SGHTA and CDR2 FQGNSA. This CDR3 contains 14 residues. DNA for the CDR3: TGTGCCAGCAGCTTGACATGGAACTCCTACGAGCAGTACTTC. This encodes CASSLTWNSYEQYF.

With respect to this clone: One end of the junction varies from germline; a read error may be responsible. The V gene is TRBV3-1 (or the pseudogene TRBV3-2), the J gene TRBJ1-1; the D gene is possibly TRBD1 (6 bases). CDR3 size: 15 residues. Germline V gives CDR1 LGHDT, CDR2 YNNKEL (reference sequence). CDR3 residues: CTSSPRGKGDTEAFF. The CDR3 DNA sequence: TGTACCAGCAGCCCCCGGGGGAAGGGGGACACTGAAGCTTTCTTT.

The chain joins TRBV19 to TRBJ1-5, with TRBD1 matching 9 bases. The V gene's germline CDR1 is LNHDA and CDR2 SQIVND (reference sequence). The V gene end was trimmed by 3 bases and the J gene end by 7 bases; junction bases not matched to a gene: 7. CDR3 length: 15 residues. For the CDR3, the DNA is TGTGCCAGTAGTATCGGACAGGGGAAATCCCAGCCCCAGCATTTT. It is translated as CASSIGQGKSQPQHF. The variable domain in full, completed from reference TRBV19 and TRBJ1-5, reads DGGITQSPKYLFRKEGQNVTLSCEQNLNHDAMYWYRQDPGQGLRLIYYSQIVNDFQKGDIAEGYSVSREKKESFPLTVTSAQKNPTAFYLCASSIGQGKSQPQHFGDGTRLSIL.

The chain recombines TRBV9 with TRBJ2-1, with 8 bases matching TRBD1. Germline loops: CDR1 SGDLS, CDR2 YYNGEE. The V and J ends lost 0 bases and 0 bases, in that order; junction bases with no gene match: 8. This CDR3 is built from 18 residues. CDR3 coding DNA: TGTGCCAGCAGCGTAGTTCAGGGGGCCCTTAGCTCCTACAATGAGCAGTTCTTC. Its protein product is CASSVVQGALSSYNEQFF.

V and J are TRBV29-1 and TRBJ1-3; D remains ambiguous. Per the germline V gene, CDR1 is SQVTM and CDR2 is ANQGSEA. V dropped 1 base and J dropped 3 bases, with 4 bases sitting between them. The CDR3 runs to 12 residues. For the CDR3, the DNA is TGCAGCGTTGAAGGATTTGGAAACACCATATATTTT. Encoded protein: CSVEGFGNTIYF. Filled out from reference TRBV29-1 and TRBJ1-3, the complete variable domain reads SAVISQKPSRDICQRGTSLTIQCQVDSQVTMMFWYRQQPGQSLTLIATANQGSEATYESGFVIDKFPISRPNLTFSTLTVSNMSPEDSSIYLCSVEGFGNTIYFGEGSWLTVV.

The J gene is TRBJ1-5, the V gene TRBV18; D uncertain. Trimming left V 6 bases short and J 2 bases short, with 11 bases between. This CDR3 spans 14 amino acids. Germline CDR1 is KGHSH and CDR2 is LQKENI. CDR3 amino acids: CASSPTRGNQPQHF. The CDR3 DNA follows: TGTGCCAGCTCGCCGACCCGAGGCAATCAGCCCCAGCATTTT.

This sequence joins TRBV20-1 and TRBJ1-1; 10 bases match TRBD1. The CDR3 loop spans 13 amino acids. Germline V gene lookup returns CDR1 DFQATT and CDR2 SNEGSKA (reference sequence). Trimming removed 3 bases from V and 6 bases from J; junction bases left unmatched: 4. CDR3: CSASRDRGSEAFF. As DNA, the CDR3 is TGCAGTGCTAGTAGGGACAGGGGTTCTGAAGCTTTCTTT.

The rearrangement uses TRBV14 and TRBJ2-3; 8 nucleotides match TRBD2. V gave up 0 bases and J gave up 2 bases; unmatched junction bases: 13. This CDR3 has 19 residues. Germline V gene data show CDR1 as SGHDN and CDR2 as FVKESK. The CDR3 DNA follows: TGTGCCAGCAGCCAAGATCTTGAGTTAGCGGGGAGATTCACAGATACGCAGTATTTT. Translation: CASSQDLELAGRFTDTQYF.

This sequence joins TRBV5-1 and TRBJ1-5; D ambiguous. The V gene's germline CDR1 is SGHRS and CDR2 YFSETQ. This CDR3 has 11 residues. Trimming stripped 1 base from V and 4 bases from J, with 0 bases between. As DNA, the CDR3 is TGCGCCAGCAGCTTGAATCAGCCCCAGCATTTT. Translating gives CASSLNQPQHF.

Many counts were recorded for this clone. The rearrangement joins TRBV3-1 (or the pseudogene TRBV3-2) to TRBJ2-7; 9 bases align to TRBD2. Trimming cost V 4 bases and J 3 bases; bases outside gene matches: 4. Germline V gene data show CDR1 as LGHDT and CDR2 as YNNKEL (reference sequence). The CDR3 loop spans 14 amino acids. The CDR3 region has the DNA TGTGCCAGCAGCCTAGCGGGGGACCTCTACGAGCAGTACTTC. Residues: CASSLAGDLYEQYF.

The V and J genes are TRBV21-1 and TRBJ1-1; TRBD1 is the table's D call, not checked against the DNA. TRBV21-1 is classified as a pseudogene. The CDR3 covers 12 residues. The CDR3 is CASSKGPTEAFF. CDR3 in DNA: TGTGCCAGCAGCAAAGGGCCCACTGAAGCTTTCTTT.

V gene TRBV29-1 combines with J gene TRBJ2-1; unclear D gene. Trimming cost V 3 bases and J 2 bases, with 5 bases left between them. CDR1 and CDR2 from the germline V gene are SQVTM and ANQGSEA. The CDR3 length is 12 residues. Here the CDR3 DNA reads TGCAGCGTTGAGGTAGCCTACAATGAGCAGTTCTTC. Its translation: CSVEVAYNEQFF.

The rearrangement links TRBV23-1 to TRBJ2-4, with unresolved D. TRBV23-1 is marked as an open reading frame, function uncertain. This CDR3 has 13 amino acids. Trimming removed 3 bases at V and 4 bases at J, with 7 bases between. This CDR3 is CASSHLRKNIQYF. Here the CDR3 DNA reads TGCGCCAGCAGTCATTTACGGAAAAACATTCAGTACTTC.

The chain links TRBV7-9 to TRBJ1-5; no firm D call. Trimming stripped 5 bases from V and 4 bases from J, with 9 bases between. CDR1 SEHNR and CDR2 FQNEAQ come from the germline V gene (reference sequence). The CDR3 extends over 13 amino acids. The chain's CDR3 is CASSIKANQPQHF. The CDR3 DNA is TGTGCCAGCAGCATAAAGGCGAATCAGCCCCAGCATTTT.

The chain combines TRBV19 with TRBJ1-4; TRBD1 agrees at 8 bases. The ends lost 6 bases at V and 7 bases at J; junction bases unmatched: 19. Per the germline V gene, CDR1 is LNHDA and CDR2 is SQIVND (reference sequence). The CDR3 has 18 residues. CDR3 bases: TGTGCCAGTAGCCTCTCGGGGACAGGTGGCAGGGAGGCTGAAAAACTGTTTTTT. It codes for CASSLSGTGGREAEKLFF. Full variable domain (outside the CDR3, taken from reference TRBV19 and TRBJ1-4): DGGITQSPKYLFRKEGQNVTLSCEQNLNHDAMYWYRQDPGQGLRLIYYSQIVNDFQKGDIAEGYSVSREKKESFPLTVTSAQKNPTAFYLCASSLSGTGGREAEKLFFGSGTQLSVL.

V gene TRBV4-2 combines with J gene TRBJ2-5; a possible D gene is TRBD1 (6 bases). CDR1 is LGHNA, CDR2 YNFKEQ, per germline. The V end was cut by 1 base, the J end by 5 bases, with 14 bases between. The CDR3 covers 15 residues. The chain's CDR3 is CASSQGTATRETQYF. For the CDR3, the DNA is TGTGCCAGCAGCCAAGGGACAGCGACCAGGGAGACCCAGTACTTC.

CDR3 residues: CASSPYTEAFF. CDR3 DNA sequence: TGTGCCAGCAGCCCTTACACTGAAGCTTTCTTT. This sequence joins TRBV5-8 and TRBJ1-1; no clear D gene. Trimming shortened V by 4 bases and J by 3 bases, and 4 bases separated the two germline ends. The CDR3 extends over 11 amino acids. The V gene's germline CDR1 is SGHTS and CDR2 YDEGEE.